Below are 31 T cell receptor beta chains sequenced from a single sample in a study of blood T cell repertoires in COVID-19. Sequenced by immunoSEQ multiplex PCR; TCRdb stores in-frame clones only, minus some. The sample records 100,000 or so clones, 80% to 95% being singletons. Specimen: peripheral blood. The receptors stem from a man aged 65-85 years with acute or convalescent COVID-19.

The rearrangement uses TRBV19 and TRBJ2-1; tentatively, D is TRBD1 (6 bases). Germline V CDR1 and CDR2: LNHDA, SQIVND (reference sequence). This CDR3 is 15 amino acids long. V was trimmed by 3 bases and J by 7 bases, leaving 16 bases between them. This CDR3 is CASSIGQGPSNEQFF. The CDR3 DNA reads TGTGCCAGTAGTATTGGGCAGGGGCCTTCAAATGAGCAGTTCTTC.

The rearrangement links TRBV6-5 to TRBJ2-3; TRBD2 matches 8 bases. The CDR3 is 15 residues long. In germline, CDR1 is MNHEY, CDR2 SVGAGI. The J segment lost 2 bases and the V segment lost 8 bases, leaving 9 bases of the junction unmatched. CDR3 bases: TGTGCCAGCCGGAAACTAGCGGTTAACACAGATACGCAGTATTTT. This translates into CASRKLAVNTDTQYF.

The chain joins TRBV4-1 to TRBJ2-5, with 9 bases aligning to TRBD2. This CDR3 has 15 amino acids. Germline V CDR1 and CDR2: MGHRA, YSYEKL. The V and J ends lost 8 bases and 2 bases, in that order; junction bases with no gene match: 9. The CDR3 reads CASAQASGNQETQYF. As DNA, the CDR3 is TGCGCCAGCGCCCAAGCTAGCGGGAATCAAGAGACCCAGTACTTC.

The chain carries TRBV14 and TRBJ1-1; D gene unclear. The CDR3 sequence is 13 residues long. Germline V gene sequence: CDR1 SGHDN, CDR2 FVKESK. Trimming removed 0 bases from V and 7 bases from J, with 9 bases in between. The CDR3 sequence: CASSQETGFEAFF. DNA of the CDR3: TGTGCCAGCAGCCAAGAGACGGGGTTTGAAGCTTTCTTT.

The chain joins TRBV2 to TRBJ1-5; TRBD1 might be the D (6 bases). Germline V gene sequence: CDR1 SNHLY, CDR2 FYNNEI. With 8 bases removed from V and 4 bases from J, the gap between germline ends came to 15 bases. CDR3 length equals 14 residues. The CDR3 loop reads CASSLRDINQPQHF. Written as DNA, the CDR3 is TGTGCCAGCTCCCTCCGGGACATAAATCAGCCCCAGCATTTT. Full variable domain (remainder filled in from reference TRBV2 and TRBJ1-5): EPEVTQTPSHQVTQMGQEVILRCVPISNHLYFYWYRQILGQKVEFLVSFYNNEISEKSEIFDDQFSVERPDGSNFTLKIRSTKLEDSAMYFCASSLRDINQPQHFGDGTRLSIL.

The chain joins TRBV29-1 to TRBJ2-7, with 8 positions matching TRBD2. V lost 1 base to trimming and J lost 5 bases; unmatched junction nucleotides: 10. Germline CDR1 and CDR2: SQVTM and ANQGSEA. This CDR3 region has 15 residues. Written as DNA, the CDR3 is TGCAGCGTTGAAGGTTTAGCGGGATTATTCAACGAGCAGTACTTC. Protein sequence: CSVEGLAGLFNEQYF.

Many counts were recorded for this clone. The chain couples TRBV27 to TRBJ1-5; 8 positions match TRBD1. This CDR3 is 15 amino acids long. Germline assignment: CDR1 MNHEY and CDR2 SMNVEV (reference sequence). Trimming removed 5 bases from V and 9 bases from J; junction bases left unmatched: 12. CDR3 protein: CASSNSGTGYRPQHF. As DNA, the CDR3 is TGTGCCAGCAGTAACTCCGGGACAGGCTATCGGCCCCAGCATTTT.

The chain recombines TRBV4-2 with TRBJ1-4; D ambiguous. Germline CDR1 is LGHNA and CDR2 is YNFKEQ. The germline V and J ends were trimmed by 0 bases and 5 bases, with 7 bases remaining between them. The CDR3 is 14 residues long. The CDR3 DNA reads as TGTGCCAGCAGCCAAGAGGGGAGAAATGAAAAACTGTTTTTT. It is translated as CASSQEGRNEKLFF.

This rearrangement joins TRBV7-9 to TRBJ1-4; unclear D gene. From germline, CDR1 is SEHNR and CDR2 FQNEAQ (reference sequence). The CDR3 contains 11 residues. This CDR3 reads CGFAKEEKLFF. CDR3 in DNA: TGTGGGTTCGCAAAGGAGGAAAAACTGTTTTTT.

This chain links TRBV6-5 with TRBJ1-2; TRBD1 matches at 8 bases. V gave up 5 bases and J gave up 3 bases; unmatched junction bases: 2. The CDR3 is 13 amino acids. CDR1 and CDR2 (germline): MNHEY, SVGAGI. CDR3 loop: CASSRDRHYGYTF. The DNA for the CDR3 is TGTGCCAGCAGTCGGGACAGGCACTATGGCTACACCTTC.

This chain connects TRBV18 to TRBJ2-7, with TRBD1 identical over 8 bases. J gave up 2 bases and V 2 bases, and 11 bases lay outside the gene matches. There are 17 residues in the CDR3. Germline lookup yields CDR1 KGHSH and CDR2 LQKENI. CDR3 region: CASSPTDRGQDAYEQYF. The CDR3 coding sequence is TGTGCCAGCTCACCAACCGATCGGGGACAGGATGCCTACGAGCAGTACTTC.

The rearrangement links TRBV9 to TRBJ1-1, with D uncertain. The ends were cut back, 3 bases at V and 5 bases at J, with 14 bases in the middle. Germline V CDR1 and CDR2: SGDLS, YYNGEE. This CDR3 region has 14 residues. The CDR3 loop is CASSALTGRTEAFF. CDR3 in DNA: TGTGCCAGCAGCGCCCTAACCGGGAGGACTGAAGCTTTCTTT.

The CDR3 loop is CARSTRLHSMATRTF. DNA for the CDR3: TGTGCCAGGTCAACGAGACTCCATTCTATGGCTACGCGAACCTTC. This chain uses TRBV19 with TRBJ1-2; unclear D gene. Trimming took 9 bases from V and 14 from J, leaving 31 bases between them. The CDR3 is made up of 15 amino acids. Looked up from germline, CDR1 is LNHDA and CDR2 is SQIVND (reference sequence).

The rearrangement joins TRBV10-3 to TRBJ1-1; 8 bases fit TRBD1. This CDR3 contains 16 residues. Losses at the gene ends were 7 bases for V and 1 base for J; bases not matched to a gene: 11. Germline V gene data show CDR1 as ENHRY and CDR2 as SYGVKD. The CDR3 protein is CAITSGQGARNTEAFF. As DNA, the CDR3 is TGTGCCATCACCAGTGGCCAGGGGGCGAGGAACACTGAAGCTTTCTTT.

This sequence joins TRBV27 and TRBJ1-6; a weak D match, TRBD1 (5 bases). The CDR3 totals 14 residues. Per the germline V gene, CDR1 is MNHEY and CDR2 is SMNVEV (reference sequence). Trimming took 6 bases from V and 4 from J, leaving 10 bases between them. CDR3 DNA sequence: TGTGCCAGCAGCCCAGGGCAGTATAATTCACCCCTCCACTTT. It translates to CASSPGQYNSPLHF.

The chain joins TRBV7-9 to TRBJ2-1; TRBD2 is a possible D gene (6 bases). This CDR3 region has 18 residues. V was shortened by 5 bases and J by 1 base, with 21 bases between the two germline ends. From germline, CDR1 is SEHNR and CDR2 FQNEAQ (reference sequence). CDR3 loop: CASSDGTRGAESYNEQFF. CDR3 DNA: TGTGCCAGCAGCGACGGGACTCGCGGAGCCGAATCCTACAATGAGCAGTTCTTC. Using reference TRBV7-9 and TRBJ2-1 for the parts outside the CDR3, the full variable domain is DTGVSQNPRHKITKRGQNVTFRCDPISEHNRLYWYRQTLGQGPEFLTYFQNEAQLEKSRLLSDRFSAERPKGSFSTLEIQRTEQGDSAMYLCASSDGTRGAESYNEQFFGPGTRLTVL.

The chain employs TRBV3-1 (or the pseudogene TRBV3-2) and TRBJ2-3; 8 nucleotides match TRBD2. This CDR3 contains 17 residues. Germline loops: CDR1 LGHDT, CDR2 YNNKEL (reference sequence). The J segment lost 6 bases and the V segment lost 0 bases, leaving 11 bases of the junction unmatched. CDR3 DNA: TGTGCCAGCAGCCAAGATCCAACTAGCGGCCTTTTGGATACGCAGTATTTT. Residues: CASSQDPTSGLLDTQYF.

A few counts support this clone. The V gene is TRBV7-6, the J gene TRBJ2-3; TRBD1 aligns across 7 bases. J gave up 1 base and V 4 bases, and 2 bases lay outside the gene matches. The V gene's germline CDR1 is SGHVS and CDR2 FNYEAQ. The CDR3 consists of 14 residues. The CDR3, as DNA: TGTGCCAGCAGCTCCGGACAGGGCACAGATACGCAGTATTTT. Translating gives CASSSGQGTDTQYF.

The chain joins TRBV12-3 or TRBV12-4 to TRBJ2-3, with unresolved D. There are 11 residues in the CDR3. The germline V and J ends were trimmed by 4 bases and 7 bases, with 6 bases remaining between them. As DNA, the CDR3 is TGTGCCAGCAGTTGGGCCTATACGCAGTATTTT. This sequence encodes CASSWAYTQYF.

The chain combines TRBV6-2 or TRBV6-3 with TRBJ1-2, with TRBD1 as a possible D gene (5 bases). V dropped 0 bases and J dropped 4 bases, with 12 bases sitting between them. Germline CDR1 MNHEY, CDR2 SVGEGT. The CDR3 loop spans 15 amino acids. The CDR3 DNA follows: TGTGCCAGCAGTTACTCGGCGGGGGATGGCTATGGCTACACCTTC. Its protein is CASSYSAGDGYGYTF.

The chain combines TRBV4-3 with TRBJ1-1, with a possible D match to TRBD1 (5 bases). This CDR3 region has 15 residues. Germline V CDR1 and CDR2: LGHNA, YSLEER. V was pared by 3 bases and J by 5 bases, with 16 bases between. The CDR3 DNA reads TGCGCCAGCAGCCAGGACCCAGGGTGGGGAACTGAAGCTTTCTTT. It codes for CASSQDPGWGTEAFF.

The V gene is TRBV9, the J gene TRBJ2-3; TRBD2 is a possible D gene (6 bases). Germline V gene lookup returns CDR1 SGDLS and CDR2 YYNGEE. The CDR3 has 14 residues. V was pared by 0 bases and J by 3 bases, with 8 bases between. The CDR3 spells CASSVDGGTDTQYF. In DNA form, the CDR3 reads TGTGCCAGCAGCGTAGACGGGGGTACAGATACGCAGTATTTT.

The CDR3 DNA reads as TGCGCCAGCAGCTCGGGACTTCGCTACCAAGAGACCCAGTACTTC. It encodes CASSSGLRYQETQYF. The chain carries TRBV5-1 and TRBJ2-5, with a possible D match to TRBD2 (6 bases). Germline loops: CDR1 SGHRS, CDR2 YFSETQ. V was cut by 3 bases and J by 0 bases, with 12 bases left in between. This CDR3 region has 15 residues.

This chain joins TRBV6-5 and TRBJ1-4; 8 bases align to TRBD1. The germline gives CDR1 MNHEY, CDR2 SVGAGI. V lost 6 bases, J lost 7 bases, and 10 bases stayed unmatched. The CDR3 is made up of 15 amino acids. DNA of the CDR3: TGTGCCAGCAGCCCGGGACAGGCTATTTTTGAAAAACTGTTTTTT. Translated: CASSPGQAIFEKLFF.

The genes are TRBV9 and TRBJ2-1, with 8 bases lining up with TRBD2. The germline V gene has CDR1 SGDLS and CDR2 YYNGEE. V was pared by 0 bases and J by 3 bases, with 2 bases of the junction left unmatched. This CDR3 has 15 residues. CDR3 loop: CASSVAGGDYNEQFF. The DNA for the CDR3 is TGTGCCAGCAGCGTAGCGGGAGGGGACTACAATGAGCAGTTCTTC.

The genes are TRBV5-1 and TRBJ2-1; D might be TRBD1 (5 bases). V dropped 3 bases and J dropped 3 bases, with 10 bases sitting between them. Germline assignment: CDR1 SGHRS and CDR2 YFSETQ. The CDR3 sequence is 14 residues long. CDR3 DNA: TGCGCCAGCAGCTACGCAGGGTTCTACAATGAGCAGTTCTTC. It translates to CASSYAGFYNEQFF.

The rearrangement links TRBV9 to TRBJ2-5; 7 nucleotides line up with TRBD1. The ends lost 0 bases at V and 2 bases at J; junction bases unmatched: 10. CDR1 is SGDLS, CDR2 YYNGEE, per germline. CDR3 size: 17 residues. CDR3 protein: CASSVGLAGGGQETQYF. DNA of the CDR3: TGTGCCAGCAGCGTAGGATTGGCAGGGGGTGGACAAGAGACCCAGTACTTC.

The count of this clone is one. The chain links TRBV7-9 to TRBJ1-6; 8 positions match TRBD1. This CDR3 contains 15 residues. Trimming cost V 5 bases and J 6 bases; bases outside gene matches: 6. Germline V gene data show CDR1 as SEHNR and CDR2 as FQNEAQ (reference sequence). CDR3 loop: CASSLQDRVNSPLHF. In nucleotides, the CDR3 is TGTGCCAGCAGCCTCCAGGACAGGGTTAATTCACCCCTCCACTTT.

The rearrangement joins TRBV15 to TRBJ2-1, with D unclear. Germline lookup yields CDR1 LNHNV and CDR2 YYDKDF (reference sequence). The CDR3 consists of 13 residues. Trimming shortened V by 3 bases and J by 5 bases, and 8 bases separated the two germline ends. The CDR3 sequence: CATSRSANNEQFF. CDR3 coding DNA: TGTGCCACCAGCAGGTCTGCGAACAATGAGCAGTTCTTC. The complete variable domain, with remaining parts taken from reference TRBV15 and TRBJ2-1, reads DAMVIQNPRYQVTQFGKPVTLSCSQTLNHNVMYWYQQKSSQAPKLLFHYYDKDFNNEADTPDNFQSRRPNTSFCFLDIRSPGLGDTAMYLCATSRSANNEQFFGPGTRLTVL.

This clone has only a few counts. The V and J genes are TRBV19 and TRBJ1-1; no firm D call. The germline V gene encodes CDR1 LNHDA and CDR2 SQIVND (reference sequence). The V and J ends lost 5 bases and 2 bases respectively, with 9 bases between them. The CDR3 loop spans 13 amino acids. The CDR3 bases are TGTGCCAGTAGTTTCGGCGGAAACACTGAAGCTTTCTTT. Protein sequence: CASSFGGNTEAFF.

The chain recombines TRBV6-6 with TRBJ2-7, with 7 bases lining up with TRBD2. V was pared by 5 bases and J by 0 bases, with 10 bases of the junction left unmatched. This CDR3 comprises 16 residues. From germline, CDR1 is MNHNY and CDR2 SVGAGI (reference sequence). Written as DNA, the CDR3 is TGTGCCAGCAGTCCTCCGGGCGGCGGGAGCTCCTACGAGCAGTACTTC. This gives the protein CASSPPGGGSSYEQYF.